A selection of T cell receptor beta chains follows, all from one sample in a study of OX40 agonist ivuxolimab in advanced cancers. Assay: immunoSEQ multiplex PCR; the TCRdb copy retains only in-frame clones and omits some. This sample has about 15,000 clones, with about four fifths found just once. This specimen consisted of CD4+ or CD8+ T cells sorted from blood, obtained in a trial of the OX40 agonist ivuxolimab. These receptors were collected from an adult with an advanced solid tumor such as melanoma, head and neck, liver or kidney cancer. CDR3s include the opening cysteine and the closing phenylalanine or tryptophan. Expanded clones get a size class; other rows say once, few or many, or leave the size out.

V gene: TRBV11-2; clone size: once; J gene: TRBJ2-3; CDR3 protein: CASSWAWTQYF
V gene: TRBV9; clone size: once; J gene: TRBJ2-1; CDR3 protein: CASSERLAGYNEQFF
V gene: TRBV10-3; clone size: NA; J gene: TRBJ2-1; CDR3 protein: CAISTDNEQFF
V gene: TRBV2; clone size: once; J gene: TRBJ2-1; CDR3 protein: CASKWGDSYNEQFF
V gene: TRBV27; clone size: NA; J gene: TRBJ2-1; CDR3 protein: CASRRGTGNEQFF
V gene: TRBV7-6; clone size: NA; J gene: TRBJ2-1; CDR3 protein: CASGRTTAYNEQFF
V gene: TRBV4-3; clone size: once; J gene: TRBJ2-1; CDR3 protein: CASSQERDPLQEQFF
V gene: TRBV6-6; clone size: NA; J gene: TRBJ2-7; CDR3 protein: CATHQDRLSYEQYF
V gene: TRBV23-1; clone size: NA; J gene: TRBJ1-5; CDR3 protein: CASSHPSRGCNQPQHF
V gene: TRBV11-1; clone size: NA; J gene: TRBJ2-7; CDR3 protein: CASSWGQGTSSYEQYF
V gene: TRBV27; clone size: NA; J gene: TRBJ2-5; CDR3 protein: CASSFGGNGARTQYF
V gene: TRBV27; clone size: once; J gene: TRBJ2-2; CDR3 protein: CASSFLTGELFF
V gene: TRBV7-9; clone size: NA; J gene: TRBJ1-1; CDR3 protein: CASSPIKSWGNTEAFF
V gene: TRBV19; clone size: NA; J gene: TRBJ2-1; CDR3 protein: CASSYPGQGYNEQFF
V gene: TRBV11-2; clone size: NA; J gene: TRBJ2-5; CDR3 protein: CASSLVPVRETQYF
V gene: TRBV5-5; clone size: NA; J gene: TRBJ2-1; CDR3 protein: CASSWNSGRASSYNEQFF
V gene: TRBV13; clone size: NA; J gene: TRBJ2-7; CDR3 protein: CASSNTGDEQYF
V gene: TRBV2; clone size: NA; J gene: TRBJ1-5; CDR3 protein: CASSEGGLEQPQHF
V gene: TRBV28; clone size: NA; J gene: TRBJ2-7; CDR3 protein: CASTPRGATYEQYF
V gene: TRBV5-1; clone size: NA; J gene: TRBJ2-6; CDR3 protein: CASRGSGANVLTF
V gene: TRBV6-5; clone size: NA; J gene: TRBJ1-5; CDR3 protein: CASRQQQGQPQHF
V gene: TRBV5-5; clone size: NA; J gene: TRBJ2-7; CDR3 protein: CASTRTSERGSYEQYF
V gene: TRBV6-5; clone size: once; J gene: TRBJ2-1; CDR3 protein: CASSAGWYNEQFF
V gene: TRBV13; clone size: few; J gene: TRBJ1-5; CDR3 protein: CASSLGPMGVGQPQHF
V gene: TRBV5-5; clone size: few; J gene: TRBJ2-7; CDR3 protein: CASSLQSSYEQYF
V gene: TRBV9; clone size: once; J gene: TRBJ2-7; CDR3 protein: CASSPGPHLSYEQYF
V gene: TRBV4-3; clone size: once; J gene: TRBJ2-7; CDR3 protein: CASSQDQWRADEQYF
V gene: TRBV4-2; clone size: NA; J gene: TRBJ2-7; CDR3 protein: CASSQSSGTSGRYEQYF
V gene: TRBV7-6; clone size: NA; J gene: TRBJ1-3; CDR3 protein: CASSWTSTGNTIYF
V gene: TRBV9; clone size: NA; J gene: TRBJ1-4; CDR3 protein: CASSVAGQMNEKLFF
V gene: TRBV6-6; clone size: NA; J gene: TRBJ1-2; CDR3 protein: CASTTPRPYYGYTF
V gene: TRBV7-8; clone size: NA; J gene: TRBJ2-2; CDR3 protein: CASSLEGFTGELFF
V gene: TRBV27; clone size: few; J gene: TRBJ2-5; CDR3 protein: CASSLNKAGVSLETQYF
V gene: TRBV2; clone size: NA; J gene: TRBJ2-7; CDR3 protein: CASSEWTDTSSYEQYF
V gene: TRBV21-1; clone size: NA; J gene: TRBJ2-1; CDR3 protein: CASSNPRPGRCPRNEQFF
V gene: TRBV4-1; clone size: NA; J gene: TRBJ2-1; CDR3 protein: CASSQGAARGDYNEQFF
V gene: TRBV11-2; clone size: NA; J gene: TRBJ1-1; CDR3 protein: CASSFRDRMNTEAFF
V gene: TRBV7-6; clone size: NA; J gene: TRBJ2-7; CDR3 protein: CASSSRTYSYEQYF
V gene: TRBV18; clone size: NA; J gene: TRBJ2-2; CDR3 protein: CASSPPVRSETTNTGELFF
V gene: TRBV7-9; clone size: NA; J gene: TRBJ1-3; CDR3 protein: CASSLDPRGSGNTIYF
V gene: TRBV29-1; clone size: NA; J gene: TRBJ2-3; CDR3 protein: CSVWWTDTQYF
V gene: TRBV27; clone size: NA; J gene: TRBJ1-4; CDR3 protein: CASSLYSSEKLFF
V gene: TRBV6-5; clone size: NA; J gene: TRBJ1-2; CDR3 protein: CASSYTGDRVYGYTF
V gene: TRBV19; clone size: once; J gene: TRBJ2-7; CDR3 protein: CATKWGAFSYEQYF
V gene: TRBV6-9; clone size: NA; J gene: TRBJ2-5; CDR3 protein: CASSYGGRETQYF
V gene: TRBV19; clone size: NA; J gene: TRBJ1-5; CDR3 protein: CASSISGNQPQHF
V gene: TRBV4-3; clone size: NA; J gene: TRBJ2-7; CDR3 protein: CASSQDVGKRYEQYF
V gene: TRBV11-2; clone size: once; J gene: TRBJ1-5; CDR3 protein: CASSLNLKQPQHF
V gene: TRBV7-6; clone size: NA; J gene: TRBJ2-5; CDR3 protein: CASSFARSRGETQYF
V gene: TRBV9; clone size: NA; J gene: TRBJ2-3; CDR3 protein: CASTMGSSTDTQYF
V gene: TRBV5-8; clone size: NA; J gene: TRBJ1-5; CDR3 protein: CASRGERSGGGQPQHF
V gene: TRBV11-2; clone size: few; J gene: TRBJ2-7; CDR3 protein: CASSLTSGSHEQYF
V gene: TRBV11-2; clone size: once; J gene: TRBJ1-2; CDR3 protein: CASSLGEGRLVGYTF
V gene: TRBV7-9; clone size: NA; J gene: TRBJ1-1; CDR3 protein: CASSTGVATEAFF